The 32 T cell receptor beta chains below were found in one sample sequenced in a study of cytomegalovirus exposure and HLA in healthy donors. The table came from immunoSEQ multiplex PCR; TCRdb's copy has only in-frame clones and leaves some out. Among 71,000 or so clones listed, 94% were seen once. Sequenced input: PBMCs. These receptors were taken from a woman between 18 and 30 years old in good health and CMV-seronegative.

The rearrangement joins TRBV6-5 to TRBJ1-1; 7 bases match TRBD1. Germline V gene lookup returns CDR1 MNHEY and CDR2 SVGAGI. V lost 8 bases and J lost 10; bases outside the gene matches: 13. The CDR3 extends over 13 amino acids. CDR3: CASRLTTGWGAFF. CDR3 bases: TGTGCCAGCCGTTTGACGACAGGGTGGGGAGCTTTCTTT.

The V gene is TRBV28, the J gene TRBJ2-7; TRBD1 is a possible D gene (6 bases). Germline V lookup: CDR1 MDHEN, CDR2 SYDVKM. CDR3 length equals 15 residues. V was cut by 5 bases and J by 3 bases, with 17 bases left in between. The CDR3 bases are TGTGCCAGCAGTCGCTCGGACAGAAAAAACTACGAGCAGTACTTC. It codes for CASSRSDRKNYEQYF.

The chain has TRBV9 and TRBJ2-2; D may be TRBD2 (6 bases). Germline CDR1 SGDLS, CDR2 YYNGEE. V was trimmed by 2 bases and J by 5 bases, leaving 16 bases between them. This CDR3 contains 16 residues. CDR3 loop: CASSVGLTVQTGELFF. In nucleotides, the CDR3 is TGTGCCAGCAGCGTGGGACTCACCGTGCAAACCGGGGAGCTGTTTTTT.

The chain links TRBV4-3 to TRBJ1-1; 8 nucleotides agree with TRBD1. V lost 0 bases to trimming and J lost 4 bases; unmatched junction nucleotides: 7. This CDR3 is 16 amino acids long. Germline assignment: CDR1 LGHNA and CDR2 YSLEER. CDR3 amino acids: CASSQDRTGMATEAFF. The CDR3 region has the DNA TGCGCCAGCAGCCAAGATCGGACAGGGATGGCCACTGAAGCTTTCTTT.

This chain connects TRBV7-2 to TRBJ2-5; 10 bases line up with TRBD1. The V and J ends lost 5 bases and 5 bases, in that order; junction bases with no gene match: 5. This CDR3 has 14 amino acids. Germline-derived CDR1 and CDR2 are SGHTA and FQGNSA. The CDR3 DNA sequence: TGTGCCAGCAGCCAGCCGGGACAGGGGGAGACCCAGTACTTC. Amino acid sequence: CASSQPGQGETQYF.

The rearrangement links TRBV21-1 to TRBJ2-7; the table's D gene call, TRBD1, was not cross checked with the DNA. TRBV21-1 is a documented pseudogene. CDR3 length: 13 residues. For the CDR3, the DNA is TGTGCCAGACGGGACAGCAGCTCCTACGAGCAGTACTTC. It yields the protein CARRDSSSYEQYF.

Here the CDR3 reads CASSFQGDRSYTF. CDR3 in DNA: TGTGCCAGCAGCTTCCAAGGGGACAGGAGCTACACCTTC. This chain connects TRBV7-9 to TRBJ1-2; the match to TRBD1 covers 8 bases. Germline-derived CDR1 and CDR2 are SEHNR and FQNEAQ (reference sequence). This CDR3 spans 13 amino acids. J lost 9 bases, V lost 3 bases, and 6 bases had no gene match. Full variable domain (outside the CDR3, taken from reference TRBV7-9 and TRBJ1-2): DTGVSQNPRHKITKRGQNVTFRCDPISEHNRLYWYRQTLGQGPEFLTYFQNEAQLEKSRLLSDRFSAERPKGSFSTLEIQRTEQGDSAMYLCASSFQGDRSYTFGSGTRLTVV.

This chain uses TRBV27 with TRBJ2-3; TRBD2 is a possible D gene (6 bases). The CDR3 covers 18 residues. Germline CDR1 and CDR2: MNHEY and SMNVEV (reference sequence). Deletions cut 4 bases from V and 2 bases from J, with 22 bases between. CDR3 in amino acids: CASSSTKLSRDSTDTQYF. The CDR3 bases are TGTGCCAGCAGTTCCACTAAATTGTCCAGGGACTCCACAGATACGCAGTATTTT.

The CDR3: CASNRDSVAYGYTF. DNA for the CDR3: TGTGCCAGCAACAGGGACAGCGTAGCCTATGGCTACACCTTC. The gene calls are TRBV2 and TRBJ1-2; 7 bases are a match to TRBD1. CDR3 length: 14 residues. CDR1 SNHLY and CDR2 FYNNEI come from the germline V gene. J was trimmed by 4 bases and V by 7 bases; bases with no gene match: 9.

This chain's CDR3 is CASSQVGQGYGYTF. The CDR3 DNA reads as TGCGCCAGCAGCCAAGTCGGACAGGGCTATGGCTACACCTTC. This chain connects TRBV4-3 to TRBJ1-2, with 8 bases matching TRBD1. The length of the CDR3 is 14 residues. V shed 1 base and J 4 bases; nucleotides not matched to a gene: 2. Germline assignment: CDR1 LGHNA and CDR2 YSLEER.

The chain uses TRBV7-9 and TRBJ1-3; no definite D call. The V end was cut by 4 bases, the J end by 2 bases, with 18 bases between. The germline gives CDR1 SEHNR, CDR2 FQNEAQ (reference sequence). There are 17 residues in the CDR3. The chain's CDR3 is CASSSSPGKTPGNTIYF. CDR3 DNA: TGTGCCAGCAGCTCCTCGCCGGGGAAAACGCCTGGAAACACCATATATTTT.

V usage is TRBV10-3 and J usage is TRBJ2-1, with D unclear. The germline V gene has CDR1 ENHRY and CDR2 SYGVKD. The germline V and J ends were trimmed by 4 bases and 4 bases, with 5 bases remaining between them. The CDR3 contains 12 residues. CDR3 in DNA: TGTGCCATCAGTGCGGTGTACAATGAGCAGTTCTTC. This codes for CAISAVYNEQFF.

The chain recombines TRBV6-5 with TRBJ1-1; D unresolved. From germline, CDR1 is MNHEY and CDR2 SVGAGI. The CDR3 has 13 residues. V lost 4 bases and J lost 4, with 10 bases in between. The CDR3 DNA follows: TGTGCCAGCAGTTCCCGAGAGAGCACTGAAGCTTTCTTT. Translation: CASSSRESTEAFF.

The chain recombines TRBV28 with TRBJ1-4; 8 bases align to TRBD1. The CDR3 has 16 residues. V lost 3 bases and J lost 4; bases outside the gene matches: 7. The V gene's germline CDR1 is MDHEN and CDR2 SYDVKM. The CDR3 nucleotides are TGTGCCAGCAGTTTGTCCGTCACAGGGGGTAATGAAAAACTGTTTTTT. It codes for CASSLSVTGGNEKLFF. Filled out from reference TRBV28 and TRBJ1-4, the complete variable domain reads DVKVTQSSRYLVKRTGEKVFLECVQDMDHENMFWYRQDPGLGLRLIYFSYDVKMKEKGDIPEGYSVSREKKERFSLILESASTNQTSMYLCASSLSVTGGNEKLFFGSGTQLSVL.

This rearrangement joins TRBV6-1 to TRBJ2-5; D may be TRBD2 (5 bases). V lost 1 base and J 9 bases, leaving 15 bases between the germline ends. The CDR3 sequence is 14 residues long. CDR1 MNHNS and CDR2 SASEGT come from the germline V gene. CDR3 sequence (DNA): TGTGCCAGCAGTGAAGACGGAGGAGCGCTGGCCCAGTACTTC. The encoded protein is CASSEDGGALAQYF.

V usage is TRBV4-3 and J usage is TRBJ2-7; the D is unclear. Germline lookup yields CDR1 LGHNA and CDR2 YSLEER. This CDR3 region has 14 residues. Trimming cost V 0 bases and J 3 bases, with 9 bases left between them. This chain's CDR3 is CASSQDRVYYEQYF. CDR3 coding DNA: TGCGCCAGCAGCCAAGATCGGGTTTACTACGAGCAGTACTTC.

V is TRBV9 and J is TRBJ2-1, with TRBD2 matching 16 bases. Germline CDR1 reads SGDLS; CDR2 reads YYNGEE. CDR3 length: 21 residues. Trimming removed 3 bases from V and 4 bases from J; junction bases left unmatched: 16. CDR3 in amino acids: CASSGRQLGLAGGRTYNEQFF. CDR3 DNA sequence: TGTGCCAGCAGCGGACGACAACTGGGACTAGCGGGGGGGCGGACATACAATGAGCAGTTCTTC.

The chain couples TRBV5-6 to TRBJ1-2; 7 nucleotides match TRBD1. The germline CDR1 and CDR2 sequences are SGHDT and YYEEEE. This CDR3 comprises 14 residues. The ends lost 5 bases at V and 0 bases at J; junction bases unmatched: 4. The CDR3 reads CASRLGTANYGYTF. CDR3 DNA sequence: TGTGCCAGCAGACTCGGGACAGCTAACTATGGCTACACCTTC.

The V call is TRBV10-3, the J call TRBJ2-7, with 9 bases matching TRBD2. Per germline, CDR1 ENHRY and CDR2 SYGVKD. CDR3 length equals 14 residues. Losses at the gene ends were 10 bases for V and 4 bases for J; bases not matched to a gene: 11. In DNA form, the CDR3 reads TGTGCCACTGCTCAACCTAGCGGGAAATACGAGCAGTACTTC. It is translated as CATAQPSGKYEQYF.

The genes are TRBV7-2 and TRBJ2-7; D gene ambiguous. V was clipped by 4 bases and J by 3 bases, with 7 bases between them. The CDR3 is made up of 12 amino acids. The germline CDR1 and CDR2 sequences are SGHTA and FQGNSA. This CDR3 reads CASSSRGYEQYF. CDR3 DNA sequence: TGTGCCAGCAGCTCTCGCGGCTACGAGCAGTACTTC. The whole variable domain, filled in from reference TRBV7-2 and TRBJ2-7, reads GAGVSQSPSNKVTEKGKDVELRCDPISGHTALYWYRQSLGQGLEFLIYFQGNSAPDKSGLPSDRFSAERTGGSVSTLTIQRTQQEDSAVYLCASSSRGYEQYFGPGTRLTVT.

The gene calls are TRBV5-4 and TRBJ2-3; perhaps TRBD1 as D (6 bases). With 4 bases removed from V and 4 bases from J, the gap between germline ends came to 13 bases. This CDR3 has 14 amino acids. Germline-derived CDR1 and CDR2 are SGHNT and YYREEE (reference sequence). CDR3 amino acids: CASSPGHKPDTQYF. The CDR3 nucleotides are TGTGCCAGCAGCCCGGGACATAAACCAGATACGCAGTATTTT.

This clone was detected only once. CDR3 loop: CSVDRAVLTFEQFF. CDR3 DNA sequence: TGCAGCGTTGACAGAGCGGTCCTAACTTTTGAGCAGTTCTTC. The rearrangement links TRBV29-1 to TRBJ2-1; D is possibly TRBD2 (5 bases). CDR1 is SQVTM and CDR2 is ANQGSEA in the germline V gene. V was pared by 3 bases and J by 9 bases, with 18 bases between. CDR3 size: 14 residues.

This clone came up a few times. The genes are TRBV10-3 and TRBJ2-1; the D gene is possibly TRBD2 (7 bases). The length of the CDR3 is 13 residues. Trimming pared 8 bases from V and 7 bases from J, leaving 15 bases between. Germline assignment: CDR1 ENHRY and CDR2 SYGVKD. The CDR3 region is CAIGGGLLNEQFF. The CDR3 region has the DNA TGTGCCATCGGGGGGGGCCTATTGAATGAGCAGTTCTTC.

The rearrangement links TRBV7-2 to TRBJ1-2; 7 bases are a match to TRBD1. Looked up from germline, CDR1 is SGHTA and CDR2 is FQGNSA. The V segment lost 0 bases and the J segment 7 bases; nucleotides outside the gene matches: 8. The length of the CDR3 is 15 residues. The CDR3 region has the DNA TGTGCCAGCAGCTTAGCCAGTAGACAGGGAGGTGGCTACACCTTC. Protein product: CASSLASRQGGGYTF.

This rearrangement joins TRBV30 to TRBJ2-7; 11 nucleotides match TRBD1. The CDR3 has 14 residues. Germline V gives CDR1 GTSNPN, CDR2 SVGIG (reference sequence). CDR3 residues: CVGWDRGSPYEQYF. The CDR3 DNA reads as TGTGTCGGGTGGGACAGGGGGTCCCCCTACGAGCAGTACTTC.

The chain combines TRBV4-1 with TRBJ2-1, with 9 bases identical to TRBD2. This CDR3 has 17 residues. The trim removed 1 base at V and 0 bases at J, leaving 4 bases unmatched. Germline V CDR1 and CDR2: MGHRA, YSYEKL. CDR3 region: CASSQGLAGTSYNEQFF. The CDR3 nucleotides read TGCGCCAGCAGCCAAGGGCTAGCGGGAACCTCCTACAATGAGCAGTTCTTC.

In this sample, this clone turned up once. The DNA for the CDR3 is TGTGCCTGGAGTCTCCGACAGGAACTGTTTTTT. This encodes CAWSLRQELFF. V is TRBV30 and J is TRBJ1-4; tentatively, D is TRBD1 (6 bases). The CDR3 contains 11 residues. Between the trimmed V and J ends, which lost 2 bases and 12 bases, there was a span of 10 bases. Germline loops: CDR1 GTSNPN, CDR2 SVGIG (reference sequence).

The chain couples TRBV19 to TRBJ1-5; no definite D call. The germline V gene has CDR1 LNHDA and CDR2 SQIVND (reference sequence). The germline V and J ends were trimmed by 4 bases and 7 bases, with 11 bases remaining between them. This CDR3 has 13 amino acids. Here the CDR3 reads CASSTEVRQPQHF. The CDR3 DNA is TGTGCCAGTAGTACTGAAGTCAGACAGCCCCAGCATTTT.

This chain uses TRBV5-5 with TRBJ1-1; 9 nucleotides line up with TRBD1. V lost 2 bases, J lost 8 bases, and 4 bases stayed unmatched. Germline V gene data show CDR1 as SGHKS and CDR2 as YYEKEE (reference sequence). The CDR3 length is 13 residues. The CDR3 spells CASSFGQGLEAFF. CDR3 nucleotide sequence: TGTGCCAGCAGCTTCGGACAGGGGCTCGAAGCTTTCTTT. The full variable domain, its missing parts supplied by reference TRBV5-5 and TRBJ1-1, is DAGVTQSPTHLIKTRGQQVTLRCSPISGHKSVSWYQQVLGQGPQFIFQYYEKEERGRGNFPDRFSARQFPNYSSELNVNALLLGDSALYLCASSFGQGLEAFFGQGTRLTVV.

The chain joins TRBV29-1 to TRBJ2-1; 8 nucleotides align to TRBD2. Germline CDR1 and CDR2: SQVTM and ANQGSEA. This CDR3 region has 13 residues. J gave up 5 bases and V 4 bases, and 4 bases lay outside the gene matches. DNA for the CDR3: TGCAGCGTTGGATTAGCGGGAAACAATGAGCAGTTCTTC. Amino acids: CSVGLAGNNEQFF.

The rearrangement joins TRBV4-1 to TRBJ2-1, with D perhaps TRBD2 (6 bases). The CDR3 spans 16 residues. Germline V gene lookup returns CDR1 MGHRA and CDR2 YSYEKL. V lost 0 bases to trimming and J lost 6 bases, with 15 bases between them. In DNA, the CDR3 is TGCGCCAGCAGCCAAGATGGGATAGCGGCAGTCAATGAGCAGTTCTTC. As protein: CASSQDGIAAVNEQFF.

This chain connects TRBV13 to TRBJ2-1; maybe TRBD2 (6 bases). The length of the CDR3 is 14 residues. Looked up from germline, CDR1 is PRHDT and CDR2 is FYEKMQ (reference sequence). V was shortened by 4 bases and J by 9 bases, with 16 bases between the two germline ends. The CDR3 loop is CASSSSGLLGEQFF. CDR3 sequence (DNA): TGTGCCAGCAGCTCCTCGGGACTTTTGGGTGAGCAGTTCTTC. Using reference TRBV13 and TRBJ2-1 for the parts outside the CDR3, the full variable domain is AAGVIQSPRHLIKEKRETATLKCYPIPRHDTVYWYQQGPGQDPQFLISFYEKMQSDKGSIPDRFSAQQFSDYHSELNMSSLELGDSALYFCASSSSGLLGEQFFGPGTRLTVL.